This section outlines one T cell receptor beta chain sequence together with its context. The antigen it recognizes is unknown. No much larger clone exists at a distance of one base, and base qualities are not known. This sample was taken from a study of T cells in Graves' hyperthyroidism and ophthalmopathy (dated by TCRdb to the late 2010s). Broadly, across the study: Peripheral blood was sampled at the time of initial diagnosis, prior to any treatment. A discovery cohort of approximately 100 patients, roughly 40 with Graves' ophthalmopathy and 55 to 65 with stable Graves' hyperthyroidism, was used to find distinguishing TCR V-J signatures. Prospective prediction of ophthalmopathy was tested in an independent validation cohort of fewer than 20 hyperthyroidism patients and some 17 patients who later progressed to ophthalmopathy. The 85 to 100 discovery patients were randomly split 7:3 into training and test sets. The study also compared thyroid tissue and blood T-cell repertoires from several Graves' hyperthyroidism patients. Following sampling, methimazole starting at 30 mg daily was given to hyperthyroidism patients, and high-dose intravenous methylprednisolone was given to ophthalmopathy patients. According to the paper, TCR Vbeta CDR3 sequencing was carried out on approximately 140 peripheral blood samples, which came from 40 to 45 ophthalmopathy, around 74 hyperthyroidism and about 17 progressor patients. What the authors observed across the whole study: Most expanded thyroid clonotypes (frequency above 0.001) were also found in blood, which suggests that blood repertoires may mirror thyroid immune responses. A model built on a 13 V-J signature distinguished ophthalmopathy from stable hyperthyroidism, reaching approximately 89% sensitivity and under 84% specificity in cross-validation and 80%/75% in testing. Sample size was not statistically predetermined, and blinding of investigators to group allocation was not performed. In validation, the model predicted progression to ophthalmopathy a median of about 5.9 months before onset, with 65% to 71% sensitivity and roughly 72% specificity.

Stable Graves' hyperthyroidism was defined as the absence of progression to ophthalmopathy over 18 months of follow-up. Hyperthyroidism patients were newly diagnosed, had a disease duration of under 2 months, and were aged 18 to 65 years. Any patient with an uncontrolled infection, another autoimmune disease, pregnancy or lactation was excluded. Diagnoses were based on clinical symptoms, serum thyroxine and TRAb, thyroid ultrasound and orbital computed tomography. PBMCs were separated from around 9.1 ml of fresh peripheral blood using Ficoll-Paque density gradient centrifugation. Trizol reagent was used to extract total RNA, and RNA quality was then checked on an Agilent 2100 Bioanalyzer. The TCR beta CDR3 regions were amplified from the RNA transcripts. The TCR CDR3 was subjected to a first round of RT-PCR using the HTBI primer set and the Qiagen OneStep RT-PCR kit. Libraries were constructed in a second round of multiplex PCR, after which size selection and purification were carried out. Sequencing of the libraries was done on an Illumina HiSeq2000 using paired-end 100 bp reads. As for the authors' bioinformatics: SOAPnuke was used to process the raw data, removing reads that contained adapters or uncalled bases, had a mean Phred below 15, or lacked an exact match to the constant primer or identifier. High-quality paired reads were merged with COPE v1.2.5, and unique nucleotide sequences were defined as clonotypes. MiTCR v1.1 was used to align clonotypes to the IMGT TRBV, TRBD and TRBJ reference segments. Only V-J combinations with frequency above 0.0001, covering about 99% of repertoires, were analysed. A TCS score was defined as the ratio of F50 (clonal expansion) to E x V (chaos), with BLOSUM62-based TCRdist applied between CDR3 peptides within each V-J. Welch's t-statistics and random forest reduced around 550 V-J features to roughly 13, which were used in a naive Bayes classifier (R e1071). TCRdb itself trimmed the public reads at Q25 with fastp, ran MiXCR and retained productive beta chains. Each entry merges the rows of one CDR3 protein and shows their most common DNA and genes. V and J calls and clone size were set by TCRdb, not the authors. Counted in this sample were 470,000 or so distinct CDR3 sequences; less than 25% of them appeared once. Clones ranked in the top ten supply 26% of the sample.

Relative to germline, V is 7 bases shorter and J is 0 bases shorter, with 22 bases between their ends. The CDR3, from cysteine to phenylalanine, totals 18 residues. The DNA shown is the 54-base CDR3, in frame from base 1. This clonotype was sampled from a man between 18 and 29 years old with Graves' hyperthyroidism. Rearrangement joined TRBV12-3 or TRBV12-4 to TRBJ1-3, and perhaps TRBD1 as D gene, on 6 matching bases. The sequenced sample consisted of blood. The nucleotide sequence reads as follows: TGTGCCAGCACCCAACGGGGGGGACACTGGCACTCTGGAAACACCATATATTTT. The resulting protein is CASTQRGGHWHSGNTIYF.